This is a list of T cell receptor beta chains from one sample in a study of response to subunit inactivated influenza vaccine. TCRdb redid the calling of the RT-PCR reads with MiXCR, one entry per CDR3 protein. This table holds fewer than 700,000 distinct CDR3 sequences, 10% to 15% found once. The specimen was PBMCs from blood, collected about 6 weeks after vaccination. The receptor set was obtained from a man aged 45-65 years who received an inactivated influenza vaccine. Both conserved end residues are part of each CDR3. D genes are given only for firm matches. Clone size is given for some rows only: seen once, a few or many times, or a class if the clone is expanded.

v_call	clone_size	d_call	j_call	cdr3_aa	cdr3_nt
TRBV5-5	few	.	TRBJ2-1	CASSLMGGQFF	TGTGCCAGCAGCTTGATGGGCGGGCAGTTCTTC
TRBV5-1	few	TRBD1	TRBJ2-1	CASTGQGHNEQFF	TGCGCCAGCACAGGACAGGGTCACAATGAGCAGTTCTTC
TRBV14	many	TRBD2	TRBJ2-1	CASSRGTSGSYNEQFF	TGTGCCAGCAGCCGAGGGACTAGCGGGAGTTACAATGAGCAGTTCTTC
TRBV7-8	.	.	TRBJ1-1	CASSFRARTAFF	TGTGCCAGCAGCTTCAGGGCGCGTACGGCTTTCTTT
TRBV29-1	.	.	TRBJ1-1	CSVEHGTEAFF	TGCAGCGTTGAACATGGCACTGAAGCTTTCTTT
TRBV10-3	.	TRBD1	TRBJ2-5	CAISPGTGLGQETQYF	TGTGCCATCAGCCCCGGGACAGGGCTAGGCCAAGAGACCCAGTACTTC
TRBV12-3/TRBV12-4	few	TRBD2	TRBJ2-1	CASSFWSGRASYNEQFF	TGTGCCAGCAGTTTTTGGAGCGGGAGGGCCTCCTACAATGAGCAGTTCTTC
TRBV4-1	few	TRBD1	TRBJ1-5	CASRFRDRDNQPQHF	TGCGCCAGCAGATTTAGGGACAGGGACAATCAGCCCCAGCATTTT
TRBV29-1	many	.	TRBJ2-7	CSAAGDPYEQYF	TGCAGCGCGGCAGGGGATCCCTACGAGCAGTACTTC
TRBV11-2	.	.	TRBJ2-1	CASSSLRQSVTHNEQFF	TGTGCCAGCAGCTCCCTTCGACAGTCGGTGACACACAATGAGCAGTTCTTC
TRBV6-2/TRBV6-3	.	TRBD2	TRBJ2-7	CASSYYLAGGRFEQYF	TGTGCCAGCAGTTATTATCTAGCGGGAGGGAGGTTCGAGCAGTACTTC
TRBV20-1	few	.	TRBJ2-3	CSASAAVPSTDTQYF	TGCAGTGCTAGCGCGGCAGTTCCTAGCACAGATACGCAGTATTTT
TRBV20-1	.	.	TRBJ1-3	CSAKTPRGGGDTIYF	TGCAGTGCTAAGACACCGCGGGGAGGAGGAGACACCATATATTTT
TRBV24-1	many	TRBD2	TRBJ2-1	CATSDFTASGYNEQFF	TGTGCCACCAGTGATTTTACGGCTAGCGGCTACAATGAGCAGTTCTTC
TRBV19	.	.	TRBJ2-7	CASSQGGGGLIYEQYF	TGTGCCAGTAGTCAGGGGGGAGGCGGTCTAATCTACGAGCAGTACTTC
TRBV6-6	many	.	TRBJ2-5	CASSSTGMKYF	TGTGCCAGCAGTTCCACCGGGATGAAGTACTTC
TRBV7-9	few	TRBD2	TRBJ2-5	CASSRDRLAGRETQYF	TGTGCCAGCAGCCGGGACCGACTAGCGGGGAGAGAGACCCAGTACTTC
TRBV5-1	few	TRBD1	TRBJ1-4	CASMGQGDEKLFF	TGCGCCAGCATGGGACAGGGGGATGAAAAACTGTTTTTT
TRBV4-1	few	TRBD1	TRBJ1-1	CASRQGTTEAFF	TGCGCCAGCAGACAGGGGACCACTGAAGCTTTCTTT
TRBV20-1	.	TRBD2	TRBJ2-5	CSAIPASGVGETQYF	TGCAGTGCCATCCCCGCTAGCGGGGTCGGCGAGACCCAGTACTTC
TRBV4-3	.	.	TRBJ1-2	CASSQVQGYYGYTF	TGCGCCAGCAGCCAAGTCCAGGGGTATTATGGCTACACCTTC
TRBV12-3/TRBV12-4	.	.	TRBJ2-2	CASRRSNTGELFF	TGTGCCAGCAGACGCAGCAACACCGGGGAGCTGTTTTTT
TRBV12-3/TRBV12-4	few	TRBD2	TRBJ2-1	CASSKPAGGGWNEQFF	TGTGCCAGCAGCAAACCGGCGGGGGGCGGTTGGAATGAGCAGTTCTTC
TRBV7-9	many	.	TRBJ2-7	CASSKGESASEQYF	TGTGCCAGCAGTAAAGGGGAATCGGCTAGCGAGCAGTACTTC
TRBV29-1	few	TRBD2	TRBJ2-3	CSILAGGSDTQYF	TGCAGCATATTAGCGGGGGGATCAGATACGCAGTATTTT
TRBV5-1	.	.	TRBJ2-5	CASSLLRMDDQETQYF	TGCGCCAGCAGCTTGCTTCGAATGGACGACCAAGAGACCCAGTACTTC
TRBV30	.	.	TRBJ2-6	CAGGPGANVLTF	TGTGCTGGGGGCCCCGGGGCCAACGTCCTGACTTTC
TRBV6-2/TRBV6-3	many	TRBD2	TRBJ2-1	CASSRTSNEQFF	TGTGCCAGCAGTAGGACTAGCAATGAGCAGTTCTTC
TRBV6-1	.	.	TRBJ1-1	CASSEGGLAEAFF	TGTGCCAGCAGTGAAGGGGGGCTTGCTGAAGCTTTCTTT
TRBV15	few	TRBD2	TRBJ2-3	CATSLRTSGTDTQYF	TGTGCCACCAGCCTACGGACTAGCGGGACAGATACGCAGTATTTT
TRBV5-1	.	TRBD2	TRBJ2-1	CASSGTSGSTPEQFF	TGCGCCAGCAGCGGAACTAGCGGGAGTACCCCCGAGCAGTTCTTC
TRBV28	few	TRBD1	TRBJ2-2	CASTGYDPGGGGELFF	TGTGCCAGCACCGGTTATGATCCAGGGGGCGGCGGGGAGCTGTTTTTT
TRBV20-1	few	.	TRBJ2-4	CSATTGTKNIQYF	TGCAGTGCTACCACAGGGACCAAAAACATTCAGTACTTC
TRBV7-2	few	.	TRBJ2-1	CASRVAAYNEQFF	TGTGCCAGCAGGGTAGCGGCCTACAATGAGCAGTTCTTC
TRBV5-1	.	TRBD2	TRBJ2-3	CASSIGLAGGRSDTQYF	TGCGCCAGCAGCATAGGACTAGCGGGAGGTCGGTCAGATACGCAGTATTTT
TRBV4-1	.	TRBD1	TRBJ1-5	CASSQGRDSAQPQHF	TGCGCCAGCAGCCAAGGCCGGGACAGTGCTCAGCCCCAGCATTTT
TRBV4-2	.	TRBD2	TRBJ2-5	CASSQDGTSGKETQYF	TGTGCCAGCAGCCAAGATGGGACTAGCGGGAAAGAGACCCAGTACTTC
TRBV20-1	.	.	TRBJ1-2	CSARATTTLVGAYGYTF	TGCAGTGCTAGAGCCACTACGACATTGGTGGGGGCGTATGGCTACACCTTC
TRBV9	few	.	TRBJ2-2	CASSPDSVLGELFF	TGTGCCAGCAGCCCTGACAGCGTCCTCGGGGAGCTGTTTTTT
TRBV7-3	many	TRBD2	TRBJ2-5	CASSYGLADQETQYF	TGTGCCAGCAGCTACGGACTAGCGGACCAAGAGACCCAGTACTTC
TRBV5-6	few	.	TRBJ2-7	CASSSAAVLLVYEQYF	TGTGCCAGCAGCTCGGCTGCAGTTCTTCTGGTGTACGAGCAGTACTTC
TRBV29-1	many	.	TRBJ1-1	CSVGGIMNTEAFF	TGCAGCGTTGGAGGGATAATGAACACTGAAGCTTTCTTT
TRBV28	many	.	TRBJ2-7	CASSSLGWGRKSSYEQYF	TGTGCCAGCAGTTCCCTAGGGTGGGGCCGAAAGAGCTCCTACGAGCAGTACTTC
TRBV7-6	few	TRBD2	TRBJ2-1	CASSSGTSGNEQFF	TGTGCCAGCAGCTCCGGGACTAGCGGCAATGAGCAGTTCTTC
TRBV15	few	.	TRBJ2-6	CATSRDLGAGANVLTF	TGTGCCACCAGCAGAGATCTGGGGGCTGGGGCCAACGTCCTGACTTTC
TRBV4-3	many	TRBD1	TRBJ1-4	CASSQGQGNEKLFF	TGCGCCAGCAGCCAAGGACAGGGGAATGAAAAACTGTTTTTT
TRBV6-2/TRBV6-3	.	.	TRBJ2-3	CASSYPDTVITDTQYF	TGTGCCAGCAGTTACCCGGACACCGTGATTACAGATACGCAGTATTTT
TRBV6-1	.	TRBD1	TRBJ2-7	CASSRTGGIYEQYF	TGTGCCAGCAGTCGGACAGGGGGCATCTACGAGCAGTACTTC
TRBV4-1	once	.	TRBJ1-5	CASSQSIDQPQHF	TGCGCCAGCAGCCAGTCCATCGATCAGCCCCAGCATTTT
TRBV11-2	few	.	TRBJ1-1	CASRVGVMAAYTEAFF	TGTGCCAGCAGGGTAGGGGTTATGGCAGCGTACACTGAAGCTTTCTTT
TRBV20-1	.	TRBD1	TRBJ2-7	CSASDGDRLSYEQYF	TGCAGTGCTAGTGACGGGGACAGACTATCCTACGAGCAGTACTTC
TRBV29-1	.	.	TRBJ2-1	CSAAGPRNEQFF	TGCAGCGCGGCGGGGCCCCGCAATGAGCAGTTCTTC
TRBV7-8	many	TRBD1	TRBJ2-3	CASSSLRGPDTQYF	TGTGCCAGCAGCTCCCTGAGGGGGCCAGATACGCAGTATTTT
TRBV6-1	.	TRBD2	TRBJ2-3	CASIQRGVADTQYF	TGTGCCAGCATTCAGCGGGGCGTAGCAGATACGCAGTATTTT
TRBV28	.	TRBD1	TRBJ2-2	CASRQTGSTGELFF	TGTGCCAGCAGACAGACAGGGAGCACCGGGGAGCTGTTTTTT